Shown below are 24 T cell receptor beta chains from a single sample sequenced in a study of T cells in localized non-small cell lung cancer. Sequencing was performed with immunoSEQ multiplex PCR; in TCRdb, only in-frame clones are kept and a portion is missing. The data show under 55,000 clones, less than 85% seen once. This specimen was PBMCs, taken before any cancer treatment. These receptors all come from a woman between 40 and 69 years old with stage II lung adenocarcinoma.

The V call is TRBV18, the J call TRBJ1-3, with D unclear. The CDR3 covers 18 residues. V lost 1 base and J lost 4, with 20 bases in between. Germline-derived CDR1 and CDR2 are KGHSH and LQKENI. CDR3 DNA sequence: TGTGCCAGCTCACCACTGGAGACCCGCAACAACCGGGGAAACACCATATATTTT. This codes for CASSPLETRNNRGNTIYF.

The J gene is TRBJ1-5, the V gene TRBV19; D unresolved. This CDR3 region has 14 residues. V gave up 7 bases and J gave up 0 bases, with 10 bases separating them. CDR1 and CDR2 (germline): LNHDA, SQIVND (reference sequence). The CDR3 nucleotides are TGTGCCAGTAAGACGGACTATAGCAATCAGCCCCAGCATTTT. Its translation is CASKTDYSNQPQHF.

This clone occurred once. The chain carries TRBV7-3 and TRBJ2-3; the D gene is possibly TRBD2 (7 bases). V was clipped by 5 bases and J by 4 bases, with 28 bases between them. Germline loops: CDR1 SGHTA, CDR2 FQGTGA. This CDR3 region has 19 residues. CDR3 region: CASSPGGGGRLWNADTQYF. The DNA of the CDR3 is TGTGCCAGCAGCCCTGGTGGGGGCGGGAGACTCTGGAACGCAGATACGCAGTATTTT.

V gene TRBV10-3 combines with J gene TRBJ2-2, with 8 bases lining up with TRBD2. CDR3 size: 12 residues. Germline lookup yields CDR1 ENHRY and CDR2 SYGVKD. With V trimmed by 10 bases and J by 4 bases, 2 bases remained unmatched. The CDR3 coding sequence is TGTGCCAGCCGGGGGGGCACCGGGGAGCTGTTTTTT. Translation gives CASRGGTGELFF.

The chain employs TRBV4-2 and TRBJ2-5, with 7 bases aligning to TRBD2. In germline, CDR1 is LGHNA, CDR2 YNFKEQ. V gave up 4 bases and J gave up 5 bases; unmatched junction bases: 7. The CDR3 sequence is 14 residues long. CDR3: CASSPTTSRETQYF. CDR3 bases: TGTGCCAGCAGCCCCACGACTAGCAGGGAGACCCAGTACTTC.

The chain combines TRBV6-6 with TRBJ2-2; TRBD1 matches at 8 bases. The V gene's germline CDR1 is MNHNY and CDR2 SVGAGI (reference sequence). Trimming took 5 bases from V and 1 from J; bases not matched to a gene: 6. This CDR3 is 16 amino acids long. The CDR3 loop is CASSRPGTGNTGELFF. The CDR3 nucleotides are TGTGCCAGCAGTAGACCCGGGACAGGGAACACCGGGGAGCTGTTTTTT.

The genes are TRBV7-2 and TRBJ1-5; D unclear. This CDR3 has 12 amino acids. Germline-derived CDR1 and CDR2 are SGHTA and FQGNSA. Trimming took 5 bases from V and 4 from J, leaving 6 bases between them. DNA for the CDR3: TGTGCCAGCAGCCGATGGAATCAGCCCCAGCATTTT. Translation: CASSRWNQPQHF.

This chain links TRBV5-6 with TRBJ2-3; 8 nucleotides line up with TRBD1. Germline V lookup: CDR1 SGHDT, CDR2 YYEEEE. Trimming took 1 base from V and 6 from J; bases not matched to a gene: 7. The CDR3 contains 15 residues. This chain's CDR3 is CASSLQGALGDTQYF. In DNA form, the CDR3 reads TGTGCCAGCAGCTTGCAGGGGGCCTTGGGGGATACGCAGTATTTT.

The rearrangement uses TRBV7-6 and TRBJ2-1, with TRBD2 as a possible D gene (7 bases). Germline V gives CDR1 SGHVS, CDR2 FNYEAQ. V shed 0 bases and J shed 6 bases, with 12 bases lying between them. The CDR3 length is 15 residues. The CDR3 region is CASSLAGLGGNEQFF. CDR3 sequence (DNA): TGTGCCAGCAGCTTAGCCGGACTAGGGGGCAATGAGCAGTTCTTC.

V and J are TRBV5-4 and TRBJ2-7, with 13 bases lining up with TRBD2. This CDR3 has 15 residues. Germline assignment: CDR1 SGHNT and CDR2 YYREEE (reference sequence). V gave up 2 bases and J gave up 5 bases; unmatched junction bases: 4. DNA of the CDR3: TGTGCCAGCAGCTTCGGGACTAGCGGGGCCAACGAGCAGTACTTC. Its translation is CASSFGTSGANEQYF. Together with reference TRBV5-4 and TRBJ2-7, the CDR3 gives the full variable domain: ETGVTQSPTHLIKTRGQQVTLRCSSQSGHNTVSWYQQALGQGPQFIFQYYREEENGRGNFPPRFSGLQFPNYSSELNVNALELDDSALYLCASSFGTSGANEQYFGPGTRLTVT.

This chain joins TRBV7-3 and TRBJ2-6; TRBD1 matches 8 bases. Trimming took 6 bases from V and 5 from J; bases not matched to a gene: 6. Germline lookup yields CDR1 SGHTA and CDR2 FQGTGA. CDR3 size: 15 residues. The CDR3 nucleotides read TGTGCCAGCAGTTTCGACAGGGGCCGGGCCAACGTCCTGACTTTC. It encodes CASSFDRGRANVLTF. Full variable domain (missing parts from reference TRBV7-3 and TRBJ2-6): GAGVSQTPSNKVTEKGKYVELRCDPISGHTALYWYRQSLGQGPEFLIYFQGTGAADDSGLPNDRFFAVRPEGSVSTLKIQRTERGDSAVYLCASSFDRGRANVLTFGAGSRLTVL.

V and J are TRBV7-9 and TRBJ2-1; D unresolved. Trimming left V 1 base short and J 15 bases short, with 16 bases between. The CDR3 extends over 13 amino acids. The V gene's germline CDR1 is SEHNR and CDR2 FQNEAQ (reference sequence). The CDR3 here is CASSLEQEQRAFF. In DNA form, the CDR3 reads TGTGCCAGCAGCTTAGAGCAAGAGCAGAGAGCGTTCTTC.

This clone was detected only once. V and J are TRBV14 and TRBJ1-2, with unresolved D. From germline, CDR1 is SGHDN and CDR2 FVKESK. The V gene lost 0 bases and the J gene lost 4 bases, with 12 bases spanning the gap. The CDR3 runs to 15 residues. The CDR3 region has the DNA TGTGCCAGCAGCCAAGATCTGGGCCCGGGCTATGGCTACACCTTC. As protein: CASSQDLGPGYGYTF.

The CDR3, as DNA: TGTGCCAGCAGCTTAGGCCAAGTAGCGGGGCTGTACAATGAGCAGTTCTTC. Its translation is CASSLGQVAGLYNEQFF. The chain employs TRBV7-9 and TRBJ2-1; the match to TRBD2 covers 8 bases. V lost 1 base and J lost 4; bases outside the gene matches: 9. Germline V gene data show CDR1 as SEHNR and CDR2 as FQNEAQ (reference sequence). CDR3 size: 17 residues.

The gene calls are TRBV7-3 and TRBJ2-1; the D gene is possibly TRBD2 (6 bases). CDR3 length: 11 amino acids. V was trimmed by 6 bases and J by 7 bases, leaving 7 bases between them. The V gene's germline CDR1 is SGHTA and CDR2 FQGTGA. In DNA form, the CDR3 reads TGTGCCAGCAGTGCGGGGAATGAGCAGTTCTTC. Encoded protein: CASSAGNEQFF. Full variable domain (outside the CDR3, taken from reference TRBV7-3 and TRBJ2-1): GAGVSQTPSNKVTEKGKYVELRCDPISGHTALYWYRQSLGQGPEFLIYFQGTGAADDSGLPNDRFFAVRPEGSVSTLKIQRTERGDSAVYLCASSAGNEQFFGPGTRLTVL.

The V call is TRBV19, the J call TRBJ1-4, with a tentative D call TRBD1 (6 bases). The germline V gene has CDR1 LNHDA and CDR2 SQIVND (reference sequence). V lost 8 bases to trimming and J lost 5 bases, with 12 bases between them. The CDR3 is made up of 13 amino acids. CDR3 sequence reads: CASATGLNEKLFF. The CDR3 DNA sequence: TGTGCCAGTGCGACAGGATTAAATGAAAAACTGTTTTTT.

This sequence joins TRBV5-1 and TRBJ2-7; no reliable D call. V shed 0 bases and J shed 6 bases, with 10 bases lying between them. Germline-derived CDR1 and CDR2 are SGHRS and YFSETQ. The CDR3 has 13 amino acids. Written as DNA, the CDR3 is TGCGCCAGCAGCTTGGACCCAACCGGCGAGCAGTACTTC. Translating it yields CASSLDPTGEQYF. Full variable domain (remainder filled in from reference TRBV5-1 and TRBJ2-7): KAGVTQTPRYLIKTRGQQVTLSCSPISGHRSVSWYQQTPGQGLQFLFEYFSETQRNKGNFPGRFSGRQFSNSRSEMNVSTLELGDSALYLCASSLDPTGEQYFGPGTRLTVT.

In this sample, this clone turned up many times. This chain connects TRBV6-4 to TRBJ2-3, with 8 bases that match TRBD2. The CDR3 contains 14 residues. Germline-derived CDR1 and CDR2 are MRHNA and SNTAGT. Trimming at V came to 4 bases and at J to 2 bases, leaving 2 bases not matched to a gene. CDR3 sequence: CASSASGSTDTQYF. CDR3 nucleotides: TGTGCCAGCAGTGCTAGCGGGTCCACAGATACGCAGTATTTT.

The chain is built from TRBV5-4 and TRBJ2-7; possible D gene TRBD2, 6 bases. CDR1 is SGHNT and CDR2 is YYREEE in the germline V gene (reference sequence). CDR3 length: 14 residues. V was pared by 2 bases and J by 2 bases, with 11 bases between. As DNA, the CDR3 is TGTGCCAGCAGCTTCGGCGGGGATACCTACGAGCAGTACTTC. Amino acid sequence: CASSFGGDTYEQYF.

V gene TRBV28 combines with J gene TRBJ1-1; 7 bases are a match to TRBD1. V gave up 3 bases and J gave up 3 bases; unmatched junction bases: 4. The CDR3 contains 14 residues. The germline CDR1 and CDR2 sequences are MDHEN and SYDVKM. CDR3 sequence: CASSLTGPYTEAFF. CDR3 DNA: TGTGCCAGCAGTTTGACAGGGCCTTACACTGAAGCTTTCTTT.

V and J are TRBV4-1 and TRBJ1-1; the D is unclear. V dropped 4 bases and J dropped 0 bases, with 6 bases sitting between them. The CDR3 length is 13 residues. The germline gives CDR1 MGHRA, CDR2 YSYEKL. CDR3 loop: CASSPRLNTEAFF. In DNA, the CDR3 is TGCGCCAGCAGCCCAAGGCTGAACACTGAAGCTTTCTTT.

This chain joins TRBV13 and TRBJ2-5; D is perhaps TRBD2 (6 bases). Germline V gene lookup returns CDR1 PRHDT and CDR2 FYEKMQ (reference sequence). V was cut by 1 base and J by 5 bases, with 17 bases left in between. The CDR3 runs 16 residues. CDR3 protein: CASSLVSADYRETQYF. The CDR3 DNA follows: TGTGCCAGCAGCTTAGTATCTGCGGACTATCGGGAGACCCAGTACTTC.

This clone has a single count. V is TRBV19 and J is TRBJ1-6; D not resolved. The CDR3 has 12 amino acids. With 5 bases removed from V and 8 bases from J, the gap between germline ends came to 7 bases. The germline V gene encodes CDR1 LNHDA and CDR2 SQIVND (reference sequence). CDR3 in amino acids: CASSVSDSPLHF. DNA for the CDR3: TGTGCCAGTAGTGTCTCGGATTCACCCCTCCACTTT.

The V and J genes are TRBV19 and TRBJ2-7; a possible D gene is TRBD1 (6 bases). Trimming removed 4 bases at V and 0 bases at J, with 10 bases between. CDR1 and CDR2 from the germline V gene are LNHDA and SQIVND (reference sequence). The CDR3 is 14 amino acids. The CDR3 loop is CASSTRDTSYEQYF. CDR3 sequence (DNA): TGTGCCAGTAGTACCCGGGACACCTCCTACGAGCAGTACTTC. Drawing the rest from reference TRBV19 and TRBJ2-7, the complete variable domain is DGGITQSPKYLFRKEGQNVTLSCEQNLNHDAMYWYRQDPGQGLRLIYYSQIVNDFQKGDIAEGYSVSREKKESFPLTVTSAQKNPTAFYLCASSTRDTSYEQYFGPGTRLTVT.